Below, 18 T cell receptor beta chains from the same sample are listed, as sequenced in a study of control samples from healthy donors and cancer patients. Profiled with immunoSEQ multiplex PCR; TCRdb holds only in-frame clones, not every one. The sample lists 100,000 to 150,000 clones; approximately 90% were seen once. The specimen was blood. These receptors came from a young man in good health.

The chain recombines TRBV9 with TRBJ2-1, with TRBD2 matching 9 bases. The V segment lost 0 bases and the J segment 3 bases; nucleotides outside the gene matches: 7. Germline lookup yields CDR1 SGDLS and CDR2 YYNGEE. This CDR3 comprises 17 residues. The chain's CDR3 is CASSVGRLAGLYNEQFF. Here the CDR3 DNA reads TGTGCCAGCAGCGTAGGTCGTCTAGCGGGGCTCTACAATGAGCAGTTCTTC.

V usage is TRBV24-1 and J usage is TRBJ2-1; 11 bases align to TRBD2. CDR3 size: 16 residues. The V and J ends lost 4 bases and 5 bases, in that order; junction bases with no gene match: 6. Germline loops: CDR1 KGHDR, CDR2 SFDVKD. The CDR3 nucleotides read TGTGCCACCAGTGACCCTAGCGGGAGGCGGAACAATGAGCAGTTCTTC. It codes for CATSDPSGRRNNEQFF.

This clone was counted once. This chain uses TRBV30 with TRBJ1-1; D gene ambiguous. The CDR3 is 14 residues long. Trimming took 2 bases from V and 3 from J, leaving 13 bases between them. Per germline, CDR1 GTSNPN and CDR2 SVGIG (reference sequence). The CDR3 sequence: CAWSTSTGHTEAFF. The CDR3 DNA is TGTGCCTGGAGTACCTCGACCGGACACACTGAAGCTTTCTTT.

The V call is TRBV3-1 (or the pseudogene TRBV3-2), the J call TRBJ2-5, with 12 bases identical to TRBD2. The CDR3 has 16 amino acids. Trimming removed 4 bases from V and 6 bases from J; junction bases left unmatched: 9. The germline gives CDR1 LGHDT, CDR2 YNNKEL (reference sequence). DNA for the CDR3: TGTGCCAGCAGCCTTAGAGGTCTAGCGGGGGGGCAGACCCAGTACTTC. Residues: CASSLRGLAGGQTQYF.

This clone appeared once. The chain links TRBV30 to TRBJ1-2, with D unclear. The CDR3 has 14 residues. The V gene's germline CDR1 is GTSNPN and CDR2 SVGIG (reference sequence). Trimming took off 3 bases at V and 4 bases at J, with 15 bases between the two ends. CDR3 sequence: CAWSQPGLGYGYTF. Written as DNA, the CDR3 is TGTGCCTGGAGCCAACCAGGCCTTGGCTATGGCTACACCTTC.

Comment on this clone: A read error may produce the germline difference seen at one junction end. CDR3 DNA: TGTGCCAGAAGCTTAGCGGGACAGGGCTATGGCTACACCTTC. This sequence encodes CARSLAGQGYGYTF. This rearrangement joins TRBV7-8 to TRBJ1-2, with 9 bases that match TRBD1. CDR1 and CDR2 (germline): SGHVS, FQNEAQ. The CDR3 contains 14 residues.

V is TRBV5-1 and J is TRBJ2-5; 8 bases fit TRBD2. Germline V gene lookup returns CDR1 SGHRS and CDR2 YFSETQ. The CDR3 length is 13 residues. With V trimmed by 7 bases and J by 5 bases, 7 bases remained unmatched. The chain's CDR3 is CASSGLDLETQYF. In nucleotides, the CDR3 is TGCGCCAGCTCGGGACTAGATCTTGAGACCCAGTACTTC. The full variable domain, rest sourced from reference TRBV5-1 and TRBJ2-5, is KAGVTQTPRYLIKTRGQQVTLSCSPISGHRSVSWYQQTPGQGLQFLFEYFSETQRNKGNFPGRFSGRQFSNSRSEMNVSTLELGDSALYLCASSGLDLETQYFGPGTRLLVL.

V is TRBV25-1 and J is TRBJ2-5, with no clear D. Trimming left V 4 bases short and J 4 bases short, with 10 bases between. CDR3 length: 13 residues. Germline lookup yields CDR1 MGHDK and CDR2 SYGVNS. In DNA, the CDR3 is TGTGCCAGCAGTGGGCCAGGTAGAGAGACCCAGTACTTC. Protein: CASSGPGRETQYF.

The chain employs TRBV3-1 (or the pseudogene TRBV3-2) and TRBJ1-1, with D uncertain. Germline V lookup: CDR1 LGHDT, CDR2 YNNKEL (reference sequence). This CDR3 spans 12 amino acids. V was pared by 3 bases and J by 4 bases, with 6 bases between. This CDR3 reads CASSQAGTEAFF. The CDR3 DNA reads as TGTGCCAGCAGCCAGGCCGGCACTGAAGCTTTCTTT.

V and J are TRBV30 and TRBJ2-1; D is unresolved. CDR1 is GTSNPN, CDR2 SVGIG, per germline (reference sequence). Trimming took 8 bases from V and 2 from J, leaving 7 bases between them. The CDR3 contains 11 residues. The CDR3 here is CAARAYNEQFF. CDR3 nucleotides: TGTGCCGCGCGAGCCTACAATGAGCAGTTCTTC.

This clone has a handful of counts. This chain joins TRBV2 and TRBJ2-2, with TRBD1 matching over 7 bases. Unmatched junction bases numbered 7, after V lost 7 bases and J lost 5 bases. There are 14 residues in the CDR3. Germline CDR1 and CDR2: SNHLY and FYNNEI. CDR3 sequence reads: CASNDREGTGELFF. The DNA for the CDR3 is TGTGCCAGCAATGACAGGGAAGGAACCGGGGAGCTGTTTTTT.

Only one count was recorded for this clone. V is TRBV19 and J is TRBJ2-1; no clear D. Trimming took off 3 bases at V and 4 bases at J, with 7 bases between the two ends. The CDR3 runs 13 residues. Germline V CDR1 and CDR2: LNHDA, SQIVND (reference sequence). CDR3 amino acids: CASSIGPYNEQFF. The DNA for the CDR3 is TGTGCCAGTAGTATTGGACCATACAATGAGCAGTTCTTC.

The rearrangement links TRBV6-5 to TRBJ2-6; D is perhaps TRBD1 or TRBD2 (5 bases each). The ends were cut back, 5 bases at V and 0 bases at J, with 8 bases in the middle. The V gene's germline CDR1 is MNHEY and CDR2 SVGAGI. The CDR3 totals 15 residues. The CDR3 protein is CASSRGDSGANVLTF. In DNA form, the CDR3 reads TGTGCCAGCAGTCGAGGGGACTCTGGGGCCAACGTCCTGACTTTC.

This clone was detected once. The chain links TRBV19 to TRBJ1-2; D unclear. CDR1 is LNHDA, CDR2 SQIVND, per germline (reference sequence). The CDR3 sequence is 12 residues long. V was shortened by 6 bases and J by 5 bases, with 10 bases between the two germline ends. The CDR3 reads CASRDGIYGYTF. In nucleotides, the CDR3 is TGTGCCAGTAGGGACGGAATATATGGCTACACCTTC.

The CDR3 nucleotides read TGTGCCAGCAGCCAGGGACACTACACTGAAGCTTTCTTT. It translates to CASSQGHYTEAFF. The genes are TRBV7-6 and TRBJ1-1; D is perhaps TRBD1 (6 bases). Germline V gene data show CDR1 as SGHVS and CDR2 as FNYEAQ. V was cut by 5 bases and J by 3 bases, with 10 bases left in between. The CDR3 length is 13 residues.

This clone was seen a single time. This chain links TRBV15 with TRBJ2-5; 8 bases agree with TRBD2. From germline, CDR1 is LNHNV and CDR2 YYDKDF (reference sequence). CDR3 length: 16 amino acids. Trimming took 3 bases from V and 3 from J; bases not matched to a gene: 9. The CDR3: CATSSRQAGGKETQYF. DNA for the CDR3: TGTGCCACCAGCAGCAGACAGGCGGGGGGAAAAGAGACCCAGTACTTC.

CDR3 protein: CASSQGIWAGELFF. CDR3 bases: TGCGCCAGCAGCCAAGGGATATGGGCCGGGGAGCTGTTTTTT. The chain uses TRBV4-1 and TRBJ2-2; D not resolved. CDR1 is MGHRA and CDR2 is YSYEKL in the germline V gene. CDR3 length: 14 amino acids. The V end lost 1 base, the J end lost 6 bases, and 9 bases lay between the germline ends.

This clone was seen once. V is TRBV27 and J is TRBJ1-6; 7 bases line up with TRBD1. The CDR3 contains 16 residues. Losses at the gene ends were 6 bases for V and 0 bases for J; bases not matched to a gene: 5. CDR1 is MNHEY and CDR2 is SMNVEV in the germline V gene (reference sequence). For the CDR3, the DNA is TGTGCCAGCAGAACAGGGGCCAGCTCCTATAATTCACCCCTCCACTTT. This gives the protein CASRTGASSYNSPLHF.